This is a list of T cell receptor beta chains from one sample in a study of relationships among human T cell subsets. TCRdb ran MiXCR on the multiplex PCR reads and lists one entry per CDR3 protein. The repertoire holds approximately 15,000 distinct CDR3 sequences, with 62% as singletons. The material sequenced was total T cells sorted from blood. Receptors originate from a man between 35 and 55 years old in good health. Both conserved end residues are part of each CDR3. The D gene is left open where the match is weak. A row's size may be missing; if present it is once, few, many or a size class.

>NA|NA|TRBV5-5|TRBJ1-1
TGTGCCAGCAGCTTGCAGACCGTGATAAATGAAGCTTTCTTT
CASSLQTVINEAFF
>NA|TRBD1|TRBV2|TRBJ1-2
TGTGCCAGCAGTGATCCGGGACAGGGACGGTTTCGATATGGCTACACCTTC
CASSDPGQGRFRYGYTF
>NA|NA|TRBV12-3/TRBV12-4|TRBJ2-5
TGTGCCAGCAGTCGTCGAGGGGGGCCCGAGACCCAGTACTTC
CASSRRGGPETQYF
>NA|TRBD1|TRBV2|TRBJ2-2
TGTGCCAGCAGTTGGGACAGGGGCACCGGGGAGCTGTTTTTT
CASSWDRGTGELFF
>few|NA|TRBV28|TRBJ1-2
TGTGCCAGCAGTTTATCAAGGACGGCCGGCGGCTACACCTTC
CASSLSRTAGGYTF
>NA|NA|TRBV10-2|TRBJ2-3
TGCGCCAGCAGTGACACCTGGACAGATACGCAGTATTTT
CASSDTWTDTQYF
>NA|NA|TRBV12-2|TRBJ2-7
TGTGCAAGTCGCTTAGCCCGAAGGAGGACAGGCGAGCAGTACTTC
CASRLARRRTGEQYF
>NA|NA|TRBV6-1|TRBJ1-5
TGTGCCAGCAGTGATGAGGTGGGGGGCAATCAGCCCCAGCATTTT
CASSDEVGGNQPQHF
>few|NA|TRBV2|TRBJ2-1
TGTGCCAGCAAGGGACCCCTCTACAATGAGCAGTTCTTC
CASKGPLYNEQFF
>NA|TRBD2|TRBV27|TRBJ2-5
TGTGCCAGCAGTGAACTAGCGGCCCGAGAGACCCAGTACTTC
CASSELAARETQYF
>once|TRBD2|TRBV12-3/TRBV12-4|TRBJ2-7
TGTGCCAGCACCTTAGCGGGGACCTACGAGCAGTACTTC
CASTLAGTYEQYF
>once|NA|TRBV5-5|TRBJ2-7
TGTGCCAGCAGCTTCCGGACAACCTACGAGCAGTACTTC
CASSFRTTYEQYF
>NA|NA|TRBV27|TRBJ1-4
TGTGCCAGCAGTTGGAGAGGGGATGGTGAAAAACTGTTTTTT
CASSWRGDGEKLFF
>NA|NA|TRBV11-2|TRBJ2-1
TGTGCCAGCAGCTTAGGGGTTTGGGGGCCCAATGAGCAGTTCTTC
CASSLGVWGPNEQFF